This T cell receptor beta chain was found in a study of cytomegalovirus exposure and HLA in healthy donors. Study-level information: The early release's HLA-typed donors yielded approximately 82 million unique TCRs. Study-wide results and caveats: In vitro testing confirmed a few CMV-associated chains as specific for CMV antigens.

Primers included in the PCR were 60 Vbeta and 13 Jbeta primers. Per the study methods: A later analysis tallied about 80 million unique TCR beta chains, some 10 million of them shared. Libraries were prepared by immunoSEQ multiplex PCR; TCRdb keeps only in-frame clonotypes and omits some of them. V and J calls and clone size come straight from that table; D and trimming were deduced from the DNA. This table has about 160,000 clones, 70% to 90% appearing once. As for this clone: The antigen is undetermined.

The specimen was PBMCs. The sequence came from a woman between 18 and 29 years old in good health and CMV-seronegative.

The CDR3 loop is CASSSLLNTGELFF. CDR3 nucleotides: TGTGCCAGCTCTTCTCTCCTGAACACCGGGGAGCTGTTTTTT. The chain is built from TRBV18 and TRBJ2-2; D unresolved. Deletions cut 6 bases from V and 1 base from J, with 9 bases between. Per germline, CDR1 KGHSH and CDR2 LQKENI. This CDR3 is 14 amino acids long.